The clone carrying this T cell receptor (beta chain) has only one observation. The V gene's germline CDR1 is KGHSH and CDR2 LQKENI. The CDR3 sequence is 14 residues long. The V gene end was trimmed by 4 bases and the J gene end by 1 base; junction bases not matched to a gene: 3. The record originates from a study of blood T cell repertoires in COVID-19. Study context: Sites in the United States, Italy and Spain provided acute and convalescent COVID-19 samples. From T cells, B-cell-depleted T cells, or PBMCs came the material, which was cDNA or gDNA.

In the authors' methods: Researchers report that nucleated cell counts were estimated from reference gene primer amplification. Clones were read by immunoSEQ multiplex PCR, and TCRdb kept only the in-frame ones, dropping some. V, J and clone size reflect that table, while D and trimming were determined from the DNA. Of around 110,000 clones in the sample, 86% are singletons; the top ten hold 3.5% to 4.5%. The material sequenced was peripheral blood. The receptor was derived from a man aged 40-49 years with acute or convalescent COVID-19. The J gene is TRBJ1-1, the V gene TRBV18; 7 bases line up with TRBD1. CDR3 sequence reads: CASSQDRENTEAFF. The CDR3 DNA reads as TGTGCCAGCTCACAAGACAGGGAGAACACTGAAGCTTTCTTT. The entire variable domain, with the rest obtained from reference TRBV18 and TRBJ1-1, is as follows: NAGVMQNPRHLVRRRGQEARLRCSPMKGHSHVYWYRQLPEEGLKFMVYLQKENIIDESGMPKERFSAEFPKEGPSILRIQQVVRGDSAAYFCASSQDRENTEAFFGQGTRLTVV.